The present T cell receptor (beta chain) was sequenced within a study of T cell repertoires in cytomegalovirus infection. The wider study: CMV epitopes that were recently identified and HLA-C-restricted were used alongside well-studied HLA-B-restricted ones. Indications came from public TCR beta signatures; they pointed to CMV infection and to a matching HLA type. Study-wide results and caveats: Dominant in the ex vivo response were TCR beta clonotypes restricted by HLA-C and specific for CMV. Carriers of CMV plus the relevant HLA were identified by cumulative public TCR beta family frequency.

There are a few counts of this clonotype. Its specificity is not known. The CDR3 covers 13 residues. Looked up from germline, CDR1 is SEHNR and CDR2 is FQNEAQ (reference sequence). Trimming removed 2 bases from V and 2 bases from J, with 7 bases in between. TCRdb re-called the reads through MiXCR, storing one row per CDR3 protein. The table shows 300,000 to 400,000 distinct CDR3 sequences, with 25% to 35% occurring only once. This clonotype was obtained from a human donor in good health (CMV status not recorded). Some clones in this sample may be carry-over from other donors' samples. The chain links TRBV7-9 to TRBJ2-7; D remains ambiguous. The sequencing used cultured PBMCs, collected from culture after CMV antigen stimulation. The DNA for the CDR3 is TGTGCCAGCAGCTTATTCCAGGCCTACGAGCAGTACTTC. Translating it yields CASSLFQAYEQYF.